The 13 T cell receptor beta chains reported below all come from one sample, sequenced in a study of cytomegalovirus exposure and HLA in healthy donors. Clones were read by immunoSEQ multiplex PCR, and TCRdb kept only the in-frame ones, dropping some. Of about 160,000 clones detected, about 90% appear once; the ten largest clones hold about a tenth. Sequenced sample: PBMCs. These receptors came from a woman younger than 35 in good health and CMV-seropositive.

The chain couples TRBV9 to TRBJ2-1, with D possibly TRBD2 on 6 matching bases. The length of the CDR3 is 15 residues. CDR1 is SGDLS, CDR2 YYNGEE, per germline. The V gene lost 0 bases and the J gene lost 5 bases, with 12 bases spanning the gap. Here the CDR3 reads CASSVVSGVNNEQFF. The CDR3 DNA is TGTGCCAGCAGCGTAGTCTCGGGAGTAAACAATGAGCAGTTCTTC.

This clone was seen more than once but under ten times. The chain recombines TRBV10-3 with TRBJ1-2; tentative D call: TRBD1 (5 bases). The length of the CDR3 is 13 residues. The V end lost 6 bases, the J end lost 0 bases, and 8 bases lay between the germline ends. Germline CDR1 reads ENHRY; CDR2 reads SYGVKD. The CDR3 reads CAIRGHSNYGYTF. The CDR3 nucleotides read TGTGCCATCAGGGGGCACTCTAACTATGGCTACACCTTC.

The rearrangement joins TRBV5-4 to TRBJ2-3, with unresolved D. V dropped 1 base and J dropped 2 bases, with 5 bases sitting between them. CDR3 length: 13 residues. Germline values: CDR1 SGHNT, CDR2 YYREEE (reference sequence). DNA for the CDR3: TGTGCCAGCAGCTTGCCAGACACAGATACGCAGTATTTT. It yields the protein CASSLPDTDTQYF. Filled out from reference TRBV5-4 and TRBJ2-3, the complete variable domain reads ETGVTQSPTHLIKTRGQQVTLRCSSQSGHNTVSWYQQALGQGPQFIFQYYREEENGRGNFPPRFSGLQFPNYSSELNVNALELDDSALYLCASSLPDTDTQYFGPGTRLTVL.

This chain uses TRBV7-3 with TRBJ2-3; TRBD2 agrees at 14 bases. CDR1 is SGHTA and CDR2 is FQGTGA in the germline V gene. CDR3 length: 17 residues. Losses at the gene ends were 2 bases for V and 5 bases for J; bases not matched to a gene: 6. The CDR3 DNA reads TGTGCCAGCAGCTTAGGGACTAGCGGGAGCTCGGGAGATACGCAGTATTTT. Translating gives CASSLGTSGSSGDTQYF.

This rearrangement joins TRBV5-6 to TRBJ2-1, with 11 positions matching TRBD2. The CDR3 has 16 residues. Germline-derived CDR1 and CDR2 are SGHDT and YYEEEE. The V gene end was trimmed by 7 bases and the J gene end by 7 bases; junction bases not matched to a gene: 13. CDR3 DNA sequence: TGTGCCAGCTTTGAGACTAGCGGGAAATTAGCGAATGAGCAGTTCTTC. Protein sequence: CASFETSGKLANEQFF.

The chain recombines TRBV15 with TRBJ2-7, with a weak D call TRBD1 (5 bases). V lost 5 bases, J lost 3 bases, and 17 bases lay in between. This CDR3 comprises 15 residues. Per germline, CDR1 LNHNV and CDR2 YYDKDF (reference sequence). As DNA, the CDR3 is TGTGCCACCAGCGCCGAGAAGGACATTCTCTACGAGCAGTACTTC. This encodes CATSAEKDILYEQYF.

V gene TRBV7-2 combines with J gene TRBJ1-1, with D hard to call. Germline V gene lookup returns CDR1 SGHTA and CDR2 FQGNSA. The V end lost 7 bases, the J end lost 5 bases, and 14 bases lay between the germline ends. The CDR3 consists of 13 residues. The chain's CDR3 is CASNRQRGTEAFF. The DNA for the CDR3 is TGTGCCAGCAATCGTCAGCGCGGTACTGAAGCTTTCTTT.

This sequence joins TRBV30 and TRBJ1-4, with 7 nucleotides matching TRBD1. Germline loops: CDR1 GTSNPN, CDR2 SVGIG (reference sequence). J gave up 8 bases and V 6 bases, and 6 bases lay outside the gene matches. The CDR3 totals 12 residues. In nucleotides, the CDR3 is TGTGCCTGCACCGGGACAGTCGAAAAACTGTTTTTT. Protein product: CACTGTVEKLFF.

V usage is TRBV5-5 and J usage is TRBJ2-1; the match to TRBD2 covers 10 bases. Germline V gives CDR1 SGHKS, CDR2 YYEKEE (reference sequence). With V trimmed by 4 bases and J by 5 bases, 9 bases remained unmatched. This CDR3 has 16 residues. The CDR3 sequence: CASSISLAGVNNEQFF. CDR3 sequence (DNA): TGTGCCAGCAGCATCAGCCTAGCGGGAGTGAACAATGAGCAGTTCTTC.

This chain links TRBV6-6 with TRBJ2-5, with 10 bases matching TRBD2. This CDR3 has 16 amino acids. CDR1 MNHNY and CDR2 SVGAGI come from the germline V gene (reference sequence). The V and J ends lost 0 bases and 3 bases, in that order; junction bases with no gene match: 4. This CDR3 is CASSYSGTSVEETQYF. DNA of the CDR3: TGTGCCAGCAGTTACTCTGGGACTAGCGTGGAAGAGACCCAGTACTTC.

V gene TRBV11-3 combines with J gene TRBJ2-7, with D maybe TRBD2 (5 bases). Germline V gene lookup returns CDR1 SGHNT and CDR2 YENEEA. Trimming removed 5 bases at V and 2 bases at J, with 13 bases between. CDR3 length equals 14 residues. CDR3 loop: CASSNPWTAYEQYF. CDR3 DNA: TGTGCCAGCAGCAACCCATGGACTGCCTACGAGCAGTACTTC.

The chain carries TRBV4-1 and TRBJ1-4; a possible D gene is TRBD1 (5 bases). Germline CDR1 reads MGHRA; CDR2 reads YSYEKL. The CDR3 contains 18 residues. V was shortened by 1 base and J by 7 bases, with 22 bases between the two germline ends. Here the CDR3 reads CASSQGRLVLGGTEKLFF. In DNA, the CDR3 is TGCGCCAGCAGCCAAGGCCGGCTGGTATTGGGGGGGACTGAAAAACTGTTTTTT.

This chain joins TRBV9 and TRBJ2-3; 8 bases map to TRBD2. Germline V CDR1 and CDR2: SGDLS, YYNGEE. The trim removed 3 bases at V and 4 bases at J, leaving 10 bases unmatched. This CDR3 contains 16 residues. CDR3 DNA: TGTGCCAGCAGCGCTGGAACGGGAGGGCCGGCAGATACGCAGTATTTT. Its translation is CASSAGTGGPADTQYF.